This TCR beta chain is drawn from a study of blood T cell repertoires in COVID-19. Libraries were prepared by immunoSEQ multiplex PCR; TCRdb keeps only in-frame clonotypes and omits some of them. Here the sample spans approximately 270,000 clones, around 89% being singletons. The CDR3 runs 16 residues. The V and J ends lost 2 bases and 3 bases, in that order; junction bases with no gene match: 7. The germline CDR1 and CDR2 sequences are MNHEY and SVGEGT. The specimen sequenced was PBMCs or T cells enriched from blood (not recorded which). The TCR originated in a woman in her 30s with acute COVID-19. The chain links TRBV6-2 or TRBV6-3 to TRBJ2-7, with 10 bases identical to TRBD1. In DNA form, the CDR3 reads TGTGCCAGCAGTTACCTCCGGACAGGGGGAAACTACGAGCAGTACTTC. Residues: CASSYLRTGGNYEQYF.